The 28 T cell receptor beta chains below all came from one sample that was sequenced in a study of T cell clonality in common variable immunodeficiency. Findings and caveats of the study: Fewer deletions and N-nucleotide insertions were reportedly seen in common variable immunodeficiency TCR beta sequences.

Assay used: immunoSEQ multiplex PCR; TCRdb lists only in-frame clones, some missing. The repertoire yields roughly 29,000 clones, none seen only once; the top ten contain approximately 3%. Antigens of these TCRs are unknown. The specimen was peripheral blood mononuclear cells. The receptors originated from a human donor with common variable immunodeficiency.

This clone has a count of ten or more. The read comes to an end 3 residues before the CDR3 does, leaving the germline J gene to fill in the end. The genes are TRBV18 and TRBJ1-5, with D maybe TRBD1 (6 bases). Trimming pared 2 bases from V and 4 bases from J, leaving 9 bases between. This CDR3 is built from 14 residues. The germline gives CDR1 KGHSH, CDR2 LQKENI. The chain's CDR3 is CASSPYDRNQPQHF. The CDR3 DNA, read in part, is TGTGCCAGCTCACCATACGACAGGAATCAGCCC.

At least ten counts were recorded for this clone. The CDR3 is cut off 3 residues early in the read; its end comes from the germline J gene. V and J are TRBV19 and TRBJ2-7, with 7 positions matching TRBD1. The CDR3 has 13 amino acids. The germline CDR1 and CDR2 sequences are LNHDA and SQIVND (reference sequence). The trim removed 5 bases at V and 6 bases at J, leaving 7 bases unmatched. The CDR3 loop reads CASSLTGTGEQYF. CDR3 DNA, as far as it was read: TGTGCCAGTAGTTTGACAGGGACGGGCGAG.

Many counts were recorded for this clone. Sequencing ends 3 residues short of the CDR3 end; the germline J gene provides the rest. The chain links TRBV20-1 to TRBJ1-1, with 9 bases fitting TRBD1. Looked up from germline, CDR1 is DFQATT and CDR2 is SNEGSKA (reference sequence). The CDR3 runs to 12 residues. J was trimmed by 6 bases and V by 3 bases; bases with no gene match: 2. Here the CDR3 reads CSARGQGAEAFF. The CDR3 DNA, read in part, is TGCAGTGCTAGGGGACAGGGCGCTGAA.

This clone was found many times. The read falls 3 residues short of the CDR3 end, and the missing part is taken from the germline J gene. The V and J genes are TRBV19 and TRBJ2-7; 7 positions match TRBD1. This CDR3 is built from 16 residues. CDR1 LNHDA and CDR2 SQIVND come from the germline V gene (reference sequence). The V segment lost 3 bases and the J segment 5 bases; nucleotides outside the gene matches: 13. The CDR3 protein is CASSIGTAALRNEQYF. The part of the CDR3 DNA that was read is TGTGCCAGTAGTATCGGGACAGCCGCCCTCCGGAACGAG.

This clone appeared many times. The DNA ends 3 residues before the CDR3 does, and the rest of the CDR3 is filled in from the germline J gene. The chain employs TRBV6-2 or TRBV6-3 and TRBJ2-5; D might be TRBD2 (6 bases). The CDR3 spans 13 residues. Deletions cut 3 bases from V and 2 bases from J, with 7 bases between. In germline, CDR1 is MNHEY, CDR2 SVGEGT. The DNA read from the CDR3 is TGTGCCAGCAGTTATGGAGGGCAAGAGACC. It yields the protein CASSYGGQET. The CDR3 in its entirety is CASSYGGQETQYF.

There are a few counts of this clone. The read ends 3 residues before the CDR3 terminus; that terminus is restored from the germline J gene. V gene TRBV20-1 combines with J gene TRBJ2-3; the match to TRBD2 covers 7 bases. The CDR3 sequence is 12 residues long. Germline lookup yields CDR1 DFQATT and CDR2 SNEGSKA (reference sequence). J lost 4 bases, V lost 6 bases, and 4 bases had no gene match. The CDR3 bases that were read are TGCAGTGCGCGACTAGCCGCAGATACG. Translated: CSARLAADT. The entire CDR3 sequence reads CSARLAADTQYF.

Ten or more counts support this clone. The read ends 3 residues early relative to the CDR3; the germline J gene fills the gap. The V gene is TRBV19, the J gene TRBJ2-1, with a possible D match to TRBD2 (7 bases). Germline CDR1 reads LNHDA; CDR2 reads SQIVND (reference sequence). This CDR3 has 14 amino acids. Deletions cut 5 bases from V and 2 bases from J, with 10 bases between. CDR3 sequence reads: CASSWGGPYNEQFF. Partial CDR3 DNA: TGTGCCAGTAGTTGGGGGGGCCCCTACAATGAG.

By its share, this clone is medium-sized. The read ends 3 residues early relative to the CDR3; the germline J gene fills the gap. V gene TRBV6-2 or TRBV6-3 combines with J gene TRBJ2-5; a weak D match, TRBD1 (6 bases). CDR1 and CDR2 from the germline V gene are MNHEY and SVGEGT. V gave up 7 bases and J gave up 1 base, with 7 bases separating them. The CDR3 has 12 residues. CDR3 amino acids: CASTGVQETQYF. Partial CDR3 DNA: TGTGCCAGCACAGGGGTCCAAGAGACC.

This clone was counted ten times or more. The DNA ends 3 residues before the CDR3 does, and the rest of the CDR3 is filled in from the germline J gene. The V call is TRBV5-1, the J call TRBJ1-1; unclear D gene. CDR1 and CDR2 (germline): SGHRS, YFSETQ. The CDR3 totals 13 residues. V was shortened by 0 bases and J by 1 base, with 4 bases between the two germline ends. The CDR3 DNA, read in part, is TGCGCCAGCAGCTTGGAGGGGAACACTGAA. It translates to CASSLEGNTE. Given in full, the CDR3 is CASSLEGNTEAFF.

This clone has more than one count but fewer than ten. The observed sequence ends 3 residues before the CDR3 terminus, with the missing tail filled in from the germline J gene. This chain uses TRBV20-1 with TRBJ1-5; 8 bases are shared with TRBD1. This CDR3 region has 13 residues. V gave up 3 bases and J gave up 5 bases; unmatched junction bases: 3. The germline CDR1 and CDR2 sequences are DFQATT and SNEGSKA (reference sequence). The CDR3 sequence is CSASTGGDQPQHF. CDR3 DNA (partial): TGCAGTGCTAGTACAGGGGGAGATCAGCCC.

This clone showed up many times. The CDR3 region is CSATLAGPEQFF. The sequenced CDR3 bases are TGCAGTGCTACGCTAGCGGGACCTGAG. The chain employs TRBV20-1 and TRBJ2-1, with 9 bases lining up with TRBD2. The CDR3 is cut off 3 residues early in the read; its end comes from the germline J gene. Germline V gene data show CDR1 as DFQATT and CDR2 as SNEGSKA (reference sequence). V lost 4 bases to trimming and J lost 9 bases; unmatched junction nucleotides: 4. The CDR3 is 12 amino acids.

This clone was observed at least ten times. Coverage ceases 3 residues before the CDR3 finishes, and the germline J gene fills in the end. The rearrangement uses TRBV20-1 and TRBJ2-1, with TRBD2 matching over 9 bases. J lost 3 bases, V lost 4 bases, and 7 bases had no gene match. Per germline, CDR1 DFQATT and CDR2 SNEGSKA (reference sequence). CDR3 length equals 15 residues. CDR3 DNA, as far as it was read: TGCAGTGCTACCCCTCTAGCGGGGATCTACAATGAG. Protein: CSATPLAGIYNE. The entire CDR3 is CSATPLAGIYNEQFF.

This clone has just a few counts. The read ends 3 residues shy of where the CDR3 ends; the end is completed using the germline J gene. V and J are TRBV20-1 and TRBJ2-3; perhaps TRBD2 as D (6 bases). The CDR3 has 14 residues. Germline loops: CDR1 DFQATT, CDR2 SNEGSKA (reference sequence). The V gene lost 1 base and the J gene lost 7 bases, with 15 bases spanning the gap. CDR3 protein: CSARGLGGLNTQYF. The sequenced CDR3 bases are TGCAGTGCTAGAGGGCTCGGAGGGCTGAATACG.

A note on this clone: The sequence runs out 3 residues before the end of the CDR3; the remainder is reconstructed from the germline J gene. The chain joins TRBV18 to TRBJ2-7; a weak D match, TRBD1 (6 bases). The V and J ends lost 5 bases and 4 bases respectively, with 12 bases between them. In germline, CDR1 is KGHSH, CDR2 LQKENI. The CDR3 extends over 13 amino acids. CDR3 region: CASSEQGSYEQYF. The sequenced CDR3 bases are TGTGCCAGCTCAGAACAGGGTTCATACGAG.

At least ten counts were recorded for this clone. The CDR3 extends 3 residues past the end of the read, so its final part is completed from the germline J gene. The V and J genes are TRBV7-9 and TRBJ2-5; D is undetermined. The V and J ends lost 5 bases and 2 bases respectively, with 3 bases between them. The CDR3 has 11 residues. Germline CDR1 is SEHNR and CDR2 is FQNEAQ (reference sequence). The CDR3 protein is CASSPQETQYF. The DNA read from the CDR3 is TGTGCCAGCAGCCCACAAGAGACC. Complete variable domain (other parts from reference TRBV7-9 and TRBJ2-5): DTGVSQNPRHKITKRGQNVTFRCDPISEHNRLYWYRQTLGQGPEFLTYFQNEAQLEKSRLLSDRFSAERPKGSFSTLEIQRTEQGDSAMYLCASSPQETQYFGPGTRLLVL.

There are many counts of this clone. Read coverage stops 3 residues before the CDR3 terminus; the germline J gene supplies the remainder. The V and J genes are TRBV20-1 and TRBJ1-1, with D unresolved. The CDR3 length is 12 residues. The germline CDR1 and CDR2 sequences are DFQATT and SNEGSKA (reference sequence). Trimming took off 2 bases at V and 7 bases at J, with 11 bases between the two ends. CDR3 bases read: TGCAGTGCTAGAACCCAGGTCGATGAA. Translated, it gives CSARTQVDE. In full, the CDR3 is CSARTQVDEAFF.

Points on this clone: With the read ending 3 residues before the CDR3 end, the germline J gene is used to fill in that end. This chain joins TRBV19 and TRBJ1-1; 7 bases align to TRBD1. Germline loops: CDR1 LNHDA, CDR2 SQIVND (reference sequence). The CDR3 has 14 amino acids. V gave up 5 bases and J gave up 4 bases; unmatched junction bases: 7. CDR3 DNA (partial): TGTGCCAGTAGTCCCGACAGGGTGATCACTGAA. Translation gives CASSPDRVITE. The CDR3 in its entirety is CASSPDRVITEAFF.

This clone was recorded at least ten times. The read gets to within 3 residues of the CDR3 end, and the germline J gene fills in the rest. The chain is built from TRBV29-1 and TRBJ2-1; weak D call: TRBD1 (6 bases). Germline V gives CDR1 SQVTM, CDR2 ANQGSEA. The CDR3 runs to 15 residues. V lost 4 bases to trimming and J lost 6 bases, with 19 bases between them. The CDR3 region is CSVVQVRGRINEQFF. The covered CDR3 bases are TGCAGCGTTGTCCAGGTCAGGGGTCGAATCAATGAG.

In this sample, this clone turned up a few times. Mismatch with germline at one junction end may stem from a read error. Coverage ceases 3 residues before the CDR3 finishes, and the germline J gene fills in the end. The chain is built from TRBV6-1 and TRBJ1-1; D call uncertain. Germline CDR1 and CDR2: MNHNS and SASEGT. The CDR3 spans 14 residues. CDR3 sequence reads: CASREGLWNTEAFF. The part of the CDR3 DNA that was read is TGTGCCAGCAGAGAAGGTCTATGGAACACTGAA.

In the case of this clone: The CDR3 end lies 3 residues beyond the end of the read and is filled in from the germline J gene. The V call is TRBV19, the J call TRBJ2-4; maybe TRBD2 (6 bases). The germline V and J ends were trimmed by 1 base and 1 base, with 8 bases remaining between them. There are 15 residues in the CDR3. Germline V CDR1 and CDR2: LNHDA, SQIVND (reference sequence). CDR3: CASSIGGGAKNIQYF. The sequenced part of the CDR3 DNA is TGTGCCAGTAGTATAGGTGGGGGGGCCAAAAACATT.

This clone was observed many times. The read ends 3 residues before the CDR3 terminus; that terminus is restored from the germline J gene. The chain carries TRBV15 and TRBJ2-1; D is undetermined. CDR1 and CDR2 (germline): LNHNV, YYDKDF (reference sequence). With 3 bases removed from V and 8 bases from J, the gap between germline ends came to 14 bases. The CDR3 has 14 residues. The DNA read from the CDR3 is TGTGCCACCAGCAGTAGGGCCCCGTCGGATGAG. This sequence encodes CATSSRAPSDE. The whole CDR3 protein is CATSSRAPSDEQFF.

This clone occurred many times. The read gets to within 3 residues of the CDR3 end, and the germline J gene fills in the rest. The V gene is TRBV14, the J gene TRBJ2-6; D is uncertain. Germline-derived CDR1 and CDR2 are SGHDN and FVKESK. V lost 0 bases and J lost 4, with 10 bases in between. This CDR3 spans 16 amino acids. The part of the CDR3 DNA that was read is TGTGCCAGCAGCCAAGAACTGGTTGTGGGGGCCAACGTC. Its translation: CASSQELVVGANV. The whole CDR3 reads CASSQELVVGANVLTF.

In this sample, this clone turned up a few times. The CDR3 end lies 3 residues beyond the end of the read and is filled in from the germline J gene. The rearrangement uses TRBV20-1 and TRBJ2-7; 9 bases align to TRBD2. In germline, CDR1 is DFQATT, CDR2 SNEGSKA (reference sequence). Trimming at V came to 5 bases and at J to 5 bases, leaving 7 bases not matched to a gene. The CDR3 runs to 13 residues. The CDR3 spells CSAVAGVLDEQYF. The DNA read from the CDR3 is TGCAGTGCTGTAGCGGGAGTCCTAGACGAG.

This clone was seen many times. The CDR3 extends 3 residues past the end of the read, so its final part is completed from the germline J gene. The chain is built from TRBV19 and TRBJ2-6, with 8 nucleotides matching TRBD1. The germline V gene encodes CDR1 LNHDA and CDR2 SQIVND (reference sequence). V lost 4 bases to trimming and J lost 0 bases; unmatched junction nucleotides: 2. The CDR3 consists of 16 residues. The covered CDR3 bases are TGTGCCAGTAGTAATACAGGGGGCTCTGGGGCCAACGTC. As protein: CASSNTGGSGANV. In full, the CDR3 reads CASSNTGGSGANVLTF.

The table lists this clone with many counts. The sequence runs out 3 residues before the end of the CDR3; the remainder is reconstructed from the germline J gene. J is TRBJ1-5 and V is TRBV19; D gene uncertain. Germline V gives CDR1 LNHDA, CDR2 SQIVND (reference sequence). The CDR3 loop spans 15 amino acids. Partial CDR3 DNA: TGTGCCAGTAGTACCGAGGGCTATGGGTTATATCCC. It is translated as CASSTEGYGLYP. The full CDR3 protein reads CASSTEGYGLYPQHF.

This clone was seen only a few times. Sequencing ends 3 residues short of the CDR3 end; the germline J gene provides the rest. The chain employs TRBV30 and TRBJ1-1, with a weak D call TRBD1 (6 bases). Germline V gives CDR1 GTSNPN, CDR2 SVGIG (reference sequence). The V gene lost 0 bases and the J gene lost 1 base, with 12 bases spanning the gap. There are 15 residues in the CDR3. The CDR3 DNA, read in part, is TGTGCCTGGAGTGTAGGAGTAGGGGGGAACACTGAA. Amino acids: CAWSVGVGGNTE. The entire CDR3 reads CAWSVGVGGNTEAFF.

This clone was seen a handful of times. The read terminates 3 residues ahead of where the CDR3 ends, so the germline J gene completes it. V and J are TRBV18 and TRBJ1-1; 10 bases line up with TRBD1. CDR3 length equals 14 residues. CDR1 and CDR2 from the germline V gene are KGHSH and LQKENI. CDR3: CASSPPGTGEEAFF. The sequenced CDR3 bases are TGTGCCAGCTCTCCCCCCGGGACAGGGGAAGAA.

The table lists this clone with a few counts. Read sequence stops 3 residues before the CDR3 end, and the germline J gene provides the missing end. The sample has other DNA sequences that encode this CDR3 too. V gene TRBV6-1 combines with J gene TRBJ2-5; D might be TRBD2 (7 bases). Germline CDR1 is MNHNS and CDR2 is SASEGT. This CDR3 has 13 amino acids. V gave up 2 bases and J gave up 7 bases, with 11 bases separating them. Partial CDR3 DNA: TGTGCCAGCAGTGAACGGGGGGCGGGGACC. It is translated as CASSERGAGT. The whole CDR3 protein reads CASSERGAGTQYF.